The following is a T cell receptor beta chain sequence with its context. The antigen remains undetermined. V was pared by 0 bases and J by 0 bases, with 6 bases between. Germline V CDR1 and CDR2: MGHRA, YSYEKL. The CDR3 is 15 amino acids. These data are taken from a study of read filtering for tumor transcriptome and immune sequencing. The overall study: DNase treatment preceded whole-transcriptome library preparation. The study's findings and limits: The sorted CD138-negative fraction was a mixed bone marrow immune population, not purified T cells.

This library used around 400 ng RNA and molecular barcoded adaptors spanning alpha/delta and beta/gamma chains. TCRdb ran MiXCR on the reads and lists one entry per CDR3 protein. The repertoire has 20,000 to 30,000 distinct CDR3 sequences, approximately 23% of them found once; the top ten carry about half. The chain is built from TRBV4-1 and TRBJ1-3; D gene ambiguous. The source of this sequence is a donor aged 40 or older with multiple myeloma. Sample: a population of CD138-negative cells sorted from bone marrow. The chain's CDR3 is CASSQDSASGNTIYF. DNA for the CDR3: TGCGCCAGCAGCCAAGATTCTGCCTCTGGAAACACCATATATTTT.